This T cell receptor beta chain was sequenced for a study of T cells after yellow fever vaccination (dated by TCRdb to between 2017 and 2020). About the study as a whole: The SMART-Seq v4 Ultra Low Input RNA kit was used to prepare libraries from fractions with low cell numbers. The cohort comprised two healthy male donors, one aged 18 to 30 and one aged 30 to 39 years. Blood was collected at multiple timepoints before and after primary and secondary immunization, and bulk PBMC replicates and cell subsets were isolated. Bulk TCR alpha and beta repertoires were sequenced longitudinally to track T-cell clones before and after primary and booster YFV17D yellow fever vaccination.

The paper as a whole reports these results and caveats: FACS-sorted repertoires could contain abundant contaminating clonotypes from the bulk population, so computational filtering was required. The study included only a couple of donors, which limits how far the findings can be generalized. Compared with the primary T-cell response, the secondary T-cell response was faster but weaker, reaching its peak on day 5 rather than on day 15. A small fraction of clonotypes showed up in both the CD4 and CD8 compartments, probably as a result of convergent recombination. Most clones expanded after primary vaccination were re-detected after the booster (around 96% of CD4 and about 88% of CD8), suggesting broad memory maintenance.

TCR cDNA was made using 5'RACE template switching, a step that added a universal primer site and unique molecular identifiers. Priming for cDNA synthesis came from both the TCR alpha and TCR beta constant segments. Two PCR steps were used to amplify libraries, with sample barcodes and sequencing adapters being added in the second step. Sequencing of libraries was performed on Illumina HiSeq 2500 (2x100 bp) or NovaSeq (2x150 bp). Per the authors' processing: Demultiplexing of reads and collapsing into UMI consensus sequences were performed with MIGEC, and V(D)J alignment was carried out with MiXCR. Vaccine-responding clonotypes were identified with edgeR using replicate PBMC samples, with FDR below 0.01 and a log2 fold change above 5 up to day 15 being required. Bulk clonotypes were assigned CD4 or CD8 identity according to which sequenced CD4 or CD8 repertoire held them at higher abundance. The public reads were reanalyzed by TCRdb: fastp trimming at Q25, MiXCR alignment, in-frame beta chains only. Identical CDR3 proteins give one entry, which carries the most common genes and DNA. None of the V and J calls come from the authors' own analysis; TCRdb made them. In this sample the table shows around 310,000 distinct CDR3 sequences, 8.5% to 10% of which occur a single time. The ten largest make up roughly 17% of the sample.

A remark on this clonotype: What this receptor recognizes is not known. Base qualities are not provided; no much larger clone lies one nucleotide away.

The treatment or condition label on this specimen signifies: live attenuated yellow fever vaccine strain. Two biological replicates of bulk PBMCs were collected at each blood-draw timepoint. PBMCs were isolated from peripheral blood using a standard Ficoll-Paque protocol. RNA was extracted with TriZol from bulk PBMCs, CD4 and CD8 fractions, and dextramer-positive and dextramer-negative fractions. Sequencing was performed on PBMCs, taken on the day of the first yellow fever vaccination. This TCR came from a man aged 18 to 30 who received the YFV17D yellow fever vaccine.

CDR3 region: CASSPAGGSGEKLFF. The nucleotides are TGTGCCAGCAGCCCAGCGGGGGGTTCAGGTGAAAAACTGTTTTTT. The chain links TRBV28 with TRBJ1-4, with TRBD1 tentatively as D gene (5 bases match). The CDR3 starts with the cysteine, ends with the phenylalanine, and has 15 residues. The only DNA kept is the CDR3, 45 bases in frame from the first base. Trimming takes 6 bases from V and 7 bases from J, and the germline ends sit 18 bases apart. CDR1 and CDR2 (MDHEN, SYDVKM) derive from the germline V gene.